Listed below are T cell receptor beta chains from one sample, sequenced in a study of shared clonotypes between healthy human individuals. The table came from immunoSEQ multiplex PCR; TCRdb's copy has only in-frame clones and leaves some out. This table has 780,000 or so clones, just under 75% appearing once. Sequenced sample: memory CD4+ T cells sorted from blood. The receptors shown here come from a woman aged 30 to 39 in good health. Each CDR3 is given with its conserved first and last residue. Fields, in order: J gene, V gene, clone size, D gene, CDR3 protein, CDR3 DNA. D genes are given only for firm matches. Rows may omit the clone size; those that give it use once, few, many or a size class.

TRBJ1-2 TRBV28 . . CASSLWQANYGYTF TGTGCCAGCAGTTTATGGCAGGCCAACTATGGCTACACCTTC
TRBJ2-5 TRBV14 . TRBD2 CASSQGWLAGVETQYF TGTGCCAGCAGCCAAGGGTGGCTAGCGGGAGTGGAGACCCAGTACTTC
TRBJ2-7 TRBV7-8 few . CASTPGRTTHEQYF TGTGCCAGCACCCCGGGCCGCACTACCCACGAGCAGTACTTC
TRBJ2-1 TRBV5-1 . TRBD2 CASSSNSGSSYNEQFF TGCGCCAGCAGCTCGAATAGCGGGAGCTCCTACAATGAGCAGTTCTTC
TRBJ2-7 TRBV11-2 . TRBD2 CASSFKREGSYEQYF TGTGCCAGCAGCTTCAAGCGGGAGGGGTCCTACGAGCAGTACTTC
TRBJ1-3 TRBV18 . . CASSPPGPGFIVSGNTIYF TGTGCCAGCTCCCCGCCGGGCCCAGGGTTTATCGTCTCTGGAAACACCATATATTTT
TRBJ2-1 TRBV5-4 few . CASSLVGSYNEQFF TGTGCCAGCAGCTTGGTAGGCTCCTACAATGAGCAGTTCTTC
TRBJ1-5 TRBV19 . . CASSKGRSESNQPQHF TGTGCCAGTAGTAAGGGCCGTTCAGAGAGCAATCAGCCCCAGCATTTT
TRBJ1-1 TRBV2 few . CASSESGGWMAFF TGTGCCAGCAGTGAAAGTGGGGGATGGATGGCTTTCTTT
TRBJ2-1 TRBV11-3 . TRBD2 CASSFLPPRGRASNEQFF TGTGCCAGCAGCTTCCTCCCCCCCCGGGGGAGGGCCAGCAATGAGCAGTTCTTC
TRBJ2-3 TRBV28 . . CASTYWGDTQYF TGTGCCAGCACCTACTGGGGAGATACGCAGTATTTT
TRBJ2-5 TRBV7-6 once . CASSSPGHQETQYF TGTGCCAGCAGTTCTCCGGGACACCAAGAGACCCAGTACTTC
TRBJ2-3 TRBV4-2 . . CASSQDRLQDTQYF TGTGCCAGCAGCCAAGACCGCCTACAAGATACGCAGTATTTT
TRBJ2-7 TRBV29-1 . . CSVKRGLGSYEQYF TGCAGCGTTAAGAGGGGCCTTGGAAGCTACGAGCAGTACTTC
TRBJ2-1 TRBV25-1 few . CASSEAGYNEQFF TGTGCCAGCAGTGAGGCGGGGTACAATGAGCAGTTCTTC
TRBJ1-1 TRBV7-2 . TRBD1 CASSLGQGATEAFF TGTGCCAGCAGTCTTGGACAGGGGGCGACTGAAGCTTTCTTT
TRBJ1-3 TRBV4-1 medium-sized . CASSQDLGHGNTIYF TGCGCCAGCAGCCAAGATCTTGGTCACGGAAACACCATATATTTT
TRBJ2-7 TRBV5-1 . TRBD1 CASSPGTGMDEQYF TGCGCCAGCAGCCCCGGGACAGGGATGGACGAGCAGTACTTC
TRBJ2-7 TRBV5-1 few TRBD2 CASSPGTSGTYYEQYF TGCGCCAGCAGCCCCGGGACTAGCGGGACTTACTACGAGCAGTACTTC
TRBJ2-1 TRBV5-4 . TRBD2 CASSPAGGSDEQFF TGTGCCAGCAGCCCCGCGGGCGGGAGCGATGAGCAGTTCTTC
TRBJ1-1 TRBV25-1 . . CASSEHPTNTEAFF TGTGCCAGCAGTGAACATCCTACAAATACTGAAGCTTTCTTT
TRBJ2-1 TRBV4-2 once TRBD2 CASSPGTSVYNEQFF TGTGCCAGCAGCCCCGGGACTAGCGTGTACAATGAGCAGTTCTTC
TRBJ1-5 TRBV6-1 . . CASSEVTGLVQPQHF TGTGCCAGCAGTGAAGTCACGGGGTTGGTTCAGCCCCAGCATTTT
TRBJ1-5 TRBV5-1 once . CASSLSAGYYQPQHF TGCGCCAGCAGCTTATCTGCAGGTTATTATCAGCCCCAGCATTTT
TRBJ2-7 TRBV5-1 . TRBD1 CASSPTGGNYEQYF TGCGCCAGCAGCCCGACAGGGGGTAACTACGAGCAGTACTTC
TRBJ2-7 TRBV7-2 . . CASSLAGARMEQYF TGTGCCAGCAGCTTAGCGGGAGCAAGGATGGAGCAGTACTTC
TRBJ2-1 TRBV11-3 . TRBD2 CASSLDHGIGSGSHNEQFF TGTGCCAGCAGCTTAGATCATGGTATCGGGAGCGGGAGCCACAATGAGCAGTTCTTC
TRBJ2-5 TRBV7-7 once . CASSPDSHQETQYF TGTGCCAGCAGCCCGGACAGCCACCAAGAGACCCAGTACTTC
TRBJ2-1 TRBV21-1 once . CASSKATAPNNEQFF TGTGCCAGCAGCAAAGCGACGGCTCCAAACAATGAGCAGTTCTTC
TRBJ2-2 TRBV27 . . CASSLGPGAGELFF TGTGCCAGCAGTTTGGGTCCGGGGGCCGGGGAGCTGTTTTTT
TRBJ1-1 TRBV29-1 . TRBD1 CSAGTDQNTEAFF TGCAGCGCTGGGACAGACCAGAACACTGAAGCTTTCTTT
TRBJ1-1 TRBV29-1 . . CSVAAGGSTEAFF TGCAGCGTTGCGGCGGGCGGCAGCACTGAAGCTTTCTTT
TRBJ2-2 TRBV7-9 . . CAVPGRGEYTGELFF TGTGCCGTACCGGGCCGAGGGGAATACACCGGGGAGCTGTTTTTT
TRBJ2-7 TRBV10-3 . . CAISSLAHEQYF TGTGCCATCAGTTCGCTAGCGCACGAGCAGTACTTC
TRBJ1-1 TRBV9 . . CASSVVSYGTEAFF TGTGCCAGCAGCGTAGTCAGCTACGGCACTGAAGCTTTCTTT
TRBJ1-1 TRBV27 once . CASSLPWGEAFF TGTGCCAGCAGTCTGCCCTGGGGTGAAGCTTTCTTT
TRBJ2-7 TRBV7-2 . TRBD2 CASSSGTSGINLFYEQYF TGTGCCAGCAGCTCAGGGACTAGCGGGATCAACCTTTTCTACGAGCAGTACTTC
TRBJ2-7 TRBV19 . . CASSEGGTSYEQYF TGTGCCAGTAGTGAGGGGGGGACCTCCTACGAGCAGTACTTC
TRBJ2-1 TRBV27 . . CASSNSESEYVEQFF TGTGCCAGCAGTAATTCGGAGTCTGAATACGTTGAGCAGTTCTTC
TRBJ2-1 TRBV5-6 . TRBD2 CASSLRTSGGYNEQFF TGTGCCAGCAGCCTCCGGACTAGCGGGGGTTACAATGAGCAGTTCTTC
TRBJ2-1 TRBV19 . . CASSTPDHQPGNEQFF TGTGCCAGTAGTACTCCGGACCACCAACCCGGCAATGAGCAGTTCTTC
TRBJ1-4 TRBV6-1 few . CASSENLGVGKLFF TGTGCCAGCAGTGAAAACTTAGGGGTTGGAAAACTGTTTTTT
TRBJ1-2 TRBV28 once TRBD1 CASSPGQGAWYGYTF TGTGCCAGCAGTCCCGGACAGGGGGCGTGGTATGGCTACACCTTC
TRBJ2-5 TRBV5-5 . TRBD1 CASSSTGGAETQYF TGTGCCAGCAGCTCAACAGGGGGCGCAGAGACCCAGTACTTC
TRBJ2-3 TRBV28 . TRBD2 CASSPPGGANTQYF TGTGCCAGCAGTCCCCCGGGAGGGGCGAATACGCAGTATTTT
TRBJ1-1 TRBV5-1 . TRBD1 CASSLRTGDEAFF TGCGCCAGCAGCCTCCGGACAGGGGATGAAGCTTTCTTT
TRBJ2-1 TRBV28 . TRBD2 CASSSPLLGTNSYNEQFF TGTGCCAGCAGTTCGCCCCTTCTCGGGACTAATTCCTACAATGAGCAGTTCTTC
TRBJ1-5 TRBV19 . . CASSISGVDQPQHF TGTGCCAGTAGTATTTCAGGGGTGGATCAGCCCCAGCATTTT
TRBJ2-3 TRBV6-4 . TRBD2 CASKPAGEGDTQYF TGTGCCAGCAAGCCAGCGGGAGAAGGAGATACGCAGTATTTT
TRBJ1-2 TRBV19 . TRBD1 CASSNPGQTYTHGYTF TGTGCCAGTAGTAATCCGGGACAGACTTACACCCATGGCTACACCTTC
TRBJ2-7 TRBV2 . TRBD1 CASRGQGYEQYF TGTGCCAGCCGCGGACAGGGCTACGAGCAGTACTTC